Listed below are T cell receptor beta chains from one sample, sequenced in a study of low-dose radiotherapy and immunotherapy resistance in tumors. TCRdb ran MiXCR on the reads and lists one entry per CDR3 protein. The sample comprises about 97,000 distinct CDR3 sequences, less than 25% of which are singletons, and about 4% rests with the top ten. This sample comprised PBMCs, obtained after low-dose radiotherapy plus immunotherapy. The source of these receptors is a male donor with prostate cancer. Both conserved end residues are part of each CDR3. D genes are given only for firm matches. A row's size may be missing; if present it is once, few, many or a size class.

TRBJ1-1	TRBV3-1	-	-	CASSPSLTGGNTEAFF	TGTGCCAGCAGCCCAAGTTTAACCGGTGGGAACACTGAAGCTTTCTTT
TRBJ2-7	TRBV6-2/TRBV6-3	-	-	CASSFPGFPYEQYF	TGTGCCAGCAGCTTTCCGGGGTTCCCCTACGAGCAGTACTTC
TRBJ2-2	TRBV2	many	-	CASRPQSGFTGELFF	TGTGCCAGCAGACCCCAATCAGGGTTCACCGGGGAGCTGTTTTTT
TRBJ2-4	TRBV13	many	-	CASSLGAKNIQYF	TGTGCCAGCAGCTTAGGAGCCAAAAACATTCAGTACTTC
TRBJ2-3	TRBV7-2	many	TRBD2	CASAPGGLEGSDTQYF	TGTGCCAGCGCCCCCGGGGGACTAGAAGGTTCGGATACGCAGTATTTT
TRBJ2-1	TRBV20-1	few	TRBD2	CSARLGGGGGNEQFF	TGCAGTGCTAGGCTGGGTGGGGGGGGAGGCAATGAGCAGTTCTTC
TRBJ2-7	TRBV4-1	many	TRBD2	CASSQGRGTYEQYF	TGCGCCAGCAGCCAAGGGCGGGGGACCTACGAGCAGTACTTC
TRBJ1-5	TRBV4-1	many	-	CASSRSGLDEAQHF	TGCGCCAGCAGCCGCTCCGGACTCGATGAGGCCCAGCATTTT
TRBJ2-7	TRBV2	many	-	CASSDWRGDSSYEQYF	TGTGCCAGCAGTGATTGGAGGGGTGACAGCTCCTACGAGCAGTACTTC
TRBJ2-1	TRBV12-3/TRBV12-4	-	-	CASSLKRLASEGNEQFF	TGTGCCAGCAGTTTAAAGAGGCTAGCGAGTGAAGGCAATGAGCAGTTCTTC
TRBJ2-7	TRBV5-4	many	TRBD1	CASSLPGTGGREQYF	TGTGCCAGCAGCTTACCCGGGACAGGGGGCAGGGAGCAGTACTTC
TRBJ1-2	TRBV6-5	many	-	CASSRGTFEGYTF	TGTGCCAGCAGTCGCGGGACTTTTGAGGGCTACACCTTC
TRBJ1-1	TRBV27	many	-	CASSLDTTTEAFF	TGTGCCAGCAGTCTAGACACAACCACTGAAGCTTTCTTT
TRBJ1-3	TRBV20-1	many	-	CSARVYSSGNTIYF	TGCAGTGCTAGAGTTTACAGCTCTGGAAACACCATATATTTT
TRBJ2-3	TRBV20-1	many	-	CSARVWQGSDTQYF	TGCAGTGCTAGAGTGTGGCAGGGGTCAGATACGCAGTATTTT
TRBJ1-6	TRBV28	once	-	CASSFSGARSSPLHF	TGTGCCAGCAGTTTTTCGGGGGCTCGGAGTTCACCCCTCCACTTT
TRBJ2-4	TRBV3-1	many	TRBD1	CASSQGTGEPVKNIQYF	TGTGCCAGCAGCCAAGGCACAGGGGAACCAGTCAAAAACATTCAGTACTTC
TRBJ1-2	TRBV4-2	-	TRBD1	CASSQDRGGGYTF	TGTGCCAGCAGCCAGGACAGGGGTGGTGGCTACACCTTC
TRBJ1-1	TRBV9	many	-	CASSTEVRDTEAFF	TGTGCCAGCAGCACCGAGGTCCGGGACACTGAAGCTTTCTTT
TRBJ2-2	TRBV12-3/TRBV12-4	many	-	CASSLTTGAPNTGELFF	TGTGCCAGCAGTTTAACTACGGGGGCCCCTAACACCGGGGAGCTGTTTTTT
TRBJ2-6	TRBV2	many	-	CASKESGANVLTF	TGTGCCAGCAAAGAATCTGGGGCCAACGTCCTGACTTTC
TRBJ1-6	TRBV21-1	many	-	CASSLTGGQGPF	TGTGCCAGCAGCCTTACAGGGGGACAGGGCCCATTT
TRBJ2-7	TRBV23-1	many	-	CASSPRDGIPTYEQYF	TGCGCCAGCTCCCCGAGAGACGGCATACCTACCTACGAGCAGTACTTC
TRBJ2-1	TRBV7-2	many	TRBD2	CASSPLWNPGGTKPYNEQFF	TGTGCCAGCAGCCCCTTATGGAACCCTGGGGGGACTAAACCGTACAATGAGCAGTTCTTC
TRBJ2-7	TRBV10-3	-	-	CAINRDPDSYEQYF	TGTGCCATCAACCGGGACCCCGACTCCTACGAGCAGTACTTC
TRBJ1-1	TRBV10-3	-	-	CAIMGQGEAFF	TGTGCCATCATGGGGCAGGGTGAAGCTTTCTTT
TRBJ2-1	TRBV20-1	many	-	CSARDPGTSDVEQFF	TGCAGTGCTAGAGATCCGGGTACTAGTGATGTTGAGCAGTTCTTC
TRBJ2-1	TRBV28	once	TRBD1	CASSLTGTEAEQFF	TGTGCCAGCAGCTTAACCGGGACAGAGGCTGAGCAGTTCTTC
TRBJ2-2	TRBV6-1	many	-	CASSRRLRTVDTGELFF	TGTGCCAGCAGTCGACGTTTACGGACAGTTGACACCGGGGAGCTGTTTTTT
TRBJ2-1	TRBV6-1	-	-	CASSEKSGGAYNEQFF	TGTGCCAGCAGTGAAAAGAGTGGGGGCGCCTACAATGAGCAGTTCTTC
TRBJ2-6	TRBV20-1	many	TRBD1	CSALPGTAYSGANVLTF	TGCAGTGCCCTCCCGGGGACAGCATACTCTGGGGCCAACGTCCTGACTTTC
TRBJ1-4	TRBV7-2	many	-	CASSLGLGGGEKLFF	TGTGCCAGCAGCTTAGGTCTGGGAGGAGGGGAAAAACTGTTTTTT